This paragraph covers one TCR beta chain sequence. Its antigen is not identified. This CDR3 contains 14 residues. The V gene's germline CDR1 is MNHEY and CDR2 SVGAGI. Deletions cut 3 bases from V and 7 bases from J, with 13 bases between. The sample is drawn from a study of long-term antiretroviral therapy in people with HIV. Study-level findings and limits: Repertoire dominance by clones expanded before ART was seen at all time points. All blood samples came from the years 2004 to 2017, possibly under older ART regimens.

People in the study who had HIV all got their treatment in the United States. Survey-level immunoSEQ v3.0 assays were run. TCRdb keeps only in-frame clones here, not all; method: immunoSEQ multiplex PCR. This table holds 25,000 or so clones, 88% found once. The sequence derives from a woman under 30 with HIV. The sample in question was unsorted PBMCs, obtained 0.5 years after starting antiretroviral therapy. The chain combines TRBV6-5 with TRBJ1-5; no clear D. CDR3 in amino acids: CASSYSGVEQPQHF. CDR3 nucleotides: TGTGCCAGCAGTTATTCTGGGGTTGAGCAGCCCCAGCATTTT.